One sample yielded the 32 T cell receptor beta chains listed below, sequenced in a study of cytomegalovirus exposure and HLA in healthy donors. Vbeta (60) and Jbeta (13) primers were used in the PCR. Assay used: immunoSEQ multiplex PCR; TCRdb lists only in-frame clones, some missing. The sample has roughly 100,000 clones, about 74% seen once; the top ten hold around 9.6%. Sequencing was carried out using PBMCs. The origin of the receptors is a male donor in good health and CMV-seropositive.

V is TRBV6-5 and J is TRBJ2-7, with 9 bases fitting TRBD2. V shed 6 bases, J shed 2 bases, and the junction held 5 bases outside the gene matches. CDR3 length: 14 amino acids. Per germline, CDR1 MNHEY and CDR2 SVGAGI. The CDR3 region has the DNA TGTGCCAGCAGACTCGCTAGCGGGACCTACGAGCAGTACTTC. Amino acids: CASRLASGTYEQYF.

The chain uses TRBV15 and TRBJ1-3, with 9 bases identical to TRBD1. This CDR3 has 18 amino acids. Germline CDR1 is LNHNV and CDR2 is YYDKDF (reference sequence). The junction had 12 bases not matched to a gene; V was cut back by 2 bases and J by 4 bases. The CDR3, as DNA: TGTGCCACCAGCAGAACAACCTTGACCGGGACAGGGGGAAACACCATATATTTT. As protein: CATSRTTLTGTGGNTIYF.

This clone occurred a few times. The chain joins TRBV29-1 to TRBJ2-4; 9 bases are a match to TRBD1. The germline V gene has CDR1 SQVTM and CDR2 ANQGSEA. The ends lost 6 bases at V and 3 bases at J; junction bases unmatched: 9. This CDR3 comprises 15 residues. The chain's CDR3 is CSVAYRGRDKNIQYF. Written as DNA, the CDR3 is TGCAGCGTCGCCTACAGGGGGCGAGACAAAAACATTCAGTACTTC.

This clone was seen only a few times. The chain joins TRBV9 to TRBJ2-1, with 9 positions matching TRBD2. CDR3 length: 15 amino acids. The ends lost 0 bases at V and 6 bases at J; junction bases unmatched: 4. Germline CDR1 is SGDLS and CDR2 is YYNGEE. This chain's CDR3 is CASSVVASGTNEQFF. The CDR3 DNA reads TGTGCCAGCAGCGTAGTCGCTAGCGGGACCAATGAGCAGTTCTTC.

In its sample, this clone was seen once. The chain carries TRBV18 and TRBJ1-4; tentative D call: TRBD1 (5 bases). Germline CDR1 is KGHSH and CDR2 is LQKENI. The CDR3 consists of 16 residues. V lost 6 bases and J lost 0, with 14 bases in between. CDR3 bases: TGTGCCAGCTCCCCGTCGACAGTTGCAACTAATGAAAAACTGTTTTTT. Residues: CASSPSTVATNEKLFF.

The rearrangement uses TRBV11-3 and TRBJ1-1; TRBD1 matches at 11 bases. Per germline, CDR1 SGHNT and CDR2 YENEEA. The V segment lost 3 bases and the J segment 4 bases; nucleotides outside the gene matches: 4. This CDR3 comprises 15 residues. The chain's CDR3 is CASSFSGTGGTEAFF. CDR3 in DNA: TGTGCCAGCAGCTTTTCCGGGACAGGGGGCACTGAAGCTTTCTTT.

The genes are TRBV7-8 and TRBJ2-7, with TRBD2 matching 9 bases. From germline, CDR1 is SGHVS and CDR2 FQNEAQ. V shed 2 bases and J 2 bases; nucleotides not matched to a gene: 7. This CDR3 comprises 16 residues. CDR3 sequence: CASSLWASGKAYEQYF. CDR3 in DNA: TGTGCCAGCAGCTTATGGGCTAGCGGGAAAGCCTACGAGCAGTACTTC.

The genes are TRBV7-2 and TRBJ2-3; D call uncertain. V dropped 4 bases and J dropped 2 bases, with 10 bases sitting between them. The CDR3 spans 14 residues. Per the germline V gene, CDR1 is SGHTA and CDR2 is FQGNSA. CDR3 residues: CASSSGGTTDTQYF. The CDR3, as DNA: TGTGCCAGCAGCTCTGGCGGTACCACAGATACGCAGTATTTT.

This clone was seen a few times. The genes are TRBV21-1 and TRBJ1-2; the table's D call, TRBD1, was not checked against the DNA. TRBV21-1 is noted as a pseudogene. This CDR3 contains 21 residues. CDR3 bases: TGTGCCAGCAGCAAAAAGTATTGGGCTACAGGTCCTTGCGGAGCTAACTATGGCTACACCTTC. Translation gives CASSKKYWATGPCGANYGYTF.

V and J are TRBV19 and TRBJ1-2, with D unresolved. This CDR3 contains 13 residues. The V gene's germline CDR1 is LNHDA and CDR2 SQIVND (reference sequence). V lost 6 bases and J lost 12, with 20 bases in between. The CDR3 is CASSPRPGDSHTF. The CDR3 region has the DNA TGTGCCAGTAGCCCTCGGCCCGGTGACTCCCACACCTTC.

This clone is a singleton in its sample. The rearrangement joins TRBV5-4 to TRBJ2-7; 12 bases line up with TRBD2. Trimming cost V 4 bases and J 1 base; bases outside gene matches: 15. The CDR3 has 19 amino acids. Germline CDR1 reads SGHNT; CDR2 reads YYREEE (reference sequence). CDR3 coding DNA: TGTGCCAGCAGCCGTAGGACTAGCGGGAATTATTGGAGATCCTACGAGCAGTACTTC. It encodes CASSRRTSGNYWRSYEQYF.

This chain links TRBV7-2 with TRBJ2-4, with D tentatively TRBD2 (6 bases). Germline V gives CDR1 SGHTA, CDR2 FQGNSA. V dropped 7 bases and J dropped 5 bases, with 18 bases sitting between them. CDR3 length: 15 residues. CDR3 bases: TGTGCCAGCACCCTAGGAGGGCCGGGGGAAAACATTCAGTACTTC. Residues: CASTLGGPGENIQYF.

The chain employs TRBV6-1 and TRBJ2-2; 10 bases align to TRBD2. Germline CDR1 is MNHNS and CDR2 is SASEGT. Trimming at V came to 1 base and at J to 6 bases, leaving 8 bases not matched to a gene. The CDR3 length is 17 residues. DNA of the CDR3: TGTGCCAGCAGTGAAGACCGGACTAGCGGTAATCCCGGGGAGCTGTTTTTT. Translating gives CASSEDRTSGNPGELFF.

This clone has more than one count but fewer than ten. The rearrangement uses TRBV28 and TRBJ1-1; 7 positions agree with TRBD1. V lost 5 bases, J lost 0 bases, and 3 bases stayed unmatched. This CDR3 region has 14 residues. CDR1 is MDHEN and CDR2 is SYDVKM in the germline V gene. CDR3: CASSGGQLNTEAFF. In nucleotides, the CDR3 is TGTGCCAGCAGTGGGGGACAGCTGAACACTGAAGCTTTCTTT.

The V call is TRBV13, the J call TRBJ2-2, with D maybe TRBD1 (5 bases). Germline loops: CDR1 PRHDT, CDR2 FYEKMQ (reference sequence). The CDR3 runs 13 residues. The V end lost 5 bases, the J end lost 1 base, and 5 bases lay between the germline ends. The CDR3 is CASSGQNTGELFF. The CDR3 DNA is TGTGCCAGCAGCGGACAGAACACCGGGGAGCTGTTTTTT.

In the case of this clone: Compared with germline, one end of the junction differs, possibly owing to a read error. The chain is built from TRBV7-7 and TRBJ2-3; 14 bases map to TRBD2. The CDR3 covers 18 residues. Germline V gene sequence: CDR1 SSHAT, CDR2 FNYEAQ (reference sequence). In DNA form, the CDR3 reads TGTGCTAGCAGCTCCGGACTAGCGGGAGGCCGGGGGACAGATACGCAGTATTTT. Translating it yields CASSSGLAGGRGTDTQYF.

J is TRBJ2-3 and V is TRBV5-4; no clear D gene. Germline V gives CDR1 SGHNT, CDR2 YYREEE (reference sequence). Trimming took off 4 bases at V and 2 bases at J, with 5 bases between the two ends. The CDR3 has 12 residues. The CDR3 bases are TGTGCCAGCAGCAGACACACAGATACGCAGTATTTT. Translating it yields CASSRHTDTQYF. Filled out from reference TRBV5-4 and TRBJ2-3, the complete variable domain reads ETGVTQSPTHLIKTRGQQVTLRCSSQSGHNTVSWYQQALGQGPQFIFQYYREEENGRGNFPPRFSGLQFPNYSSELNVNALELDDSALYLCASSRHTDTQYFGPGTRLTVL.

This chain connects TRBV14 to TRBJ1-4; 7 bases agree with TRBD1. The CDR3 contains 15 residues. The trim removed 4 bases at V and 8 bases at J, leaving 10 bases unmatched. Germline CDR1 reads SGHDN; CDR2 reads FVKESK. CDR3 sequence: CASSPRQGGGEKLFF. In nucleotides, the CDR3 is TGTGCCAGCAGCCCTAGACAGGGTGGAGGGGAAAAACTGTTTTTT.

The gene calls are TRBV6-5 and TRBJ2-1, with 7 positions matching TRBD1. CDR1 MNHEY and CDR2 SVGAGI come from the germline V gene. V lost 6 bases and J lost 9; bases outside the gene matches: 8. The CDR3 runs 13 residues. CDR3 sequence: CASRTGQRGEQFF. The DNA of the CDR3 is TGTGCCAGCAGAACGGGACAGAGGGGTGAGCAGTTCTTC.

The CDR3 protein is CASSLGGVIQETQYF. CDR3 bases: TGCGCCAGCAGCTTGGGCGGGGTAATTCAAGAGACCCAGTACTTC. The chain links TRBV5-1 to TRBJ2-5; perhaps TRBD2 as D (6 bases). CDR1 and CDR2 from the germline V gene are SGHRS and YFSETQ. The CDR3 is made up of 15 amino acids. Trimming left V 0 bases short and J 2 bases short, with 11 bases between.

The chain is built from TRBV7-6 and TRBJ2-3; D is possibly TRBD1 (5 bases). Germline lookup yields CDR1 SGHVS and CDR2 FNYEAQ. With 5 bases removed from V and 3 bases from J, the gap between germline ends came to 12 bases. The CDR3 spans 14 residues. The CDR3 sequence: CASSPKGWTDTQYF. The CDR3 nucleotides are TGTGCCAGCAGCCCCAAGGGGTGGACAGATACGCAGTATTTT.

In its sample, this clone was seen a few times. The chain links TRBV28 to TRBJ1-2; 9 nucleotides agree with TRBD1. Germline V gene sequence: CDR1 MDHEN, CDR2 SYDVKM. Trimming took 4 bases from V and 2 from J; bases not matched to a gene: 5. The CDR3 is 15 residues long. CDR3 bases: TGTGCCAGCAGTTCCCGACAGGGGGGAAACTATGGCTACACCTTC. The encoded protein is CASSSRQGGNYGYTF.

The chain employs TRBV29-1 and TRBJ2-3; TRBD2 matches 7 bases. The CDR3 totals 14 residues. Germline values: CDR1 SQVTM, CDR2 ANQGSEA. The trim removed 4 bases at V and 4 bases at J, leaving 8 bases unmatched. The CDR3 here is CSVGGGSKADTQYF. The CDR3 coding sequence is TGCAGCGTTGGAGGCGGGAGTAAGGCAGATACGCAGTATTTT.

The CDR3 is CASSPTYNSPLHF. DNA of the CDR3: TGTGCCAGCAGCCCAACCTATAATTCACCCCTCCACTTT. The V and J genes are TRBV7-2 and TRBJ1-6, with no clear D. Germline V gene data show CDR1 as SGHTA and CDR2 as FQGNSA. Trimming left V 5 bases short and J 2 bases short, with 4 bases between. CDR3 length: 13 amino acids.

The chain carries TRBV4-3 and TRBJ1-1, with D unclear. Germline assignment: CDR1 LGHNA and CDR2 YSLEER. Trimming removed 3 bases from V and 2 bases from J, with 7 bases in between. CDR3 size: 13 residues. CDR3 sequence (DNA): TGCGCCAGCAGCCACCCAGTTAACACTGAAGCTTTCTTT. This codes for CASSHPVNTEAFF.

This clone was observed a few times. In DNA, the CDR3 is TGCGCCAGCAGCTTGGGGGCTTCCCAGGACTACGAGCAGTACTTC. Translating it yields CASSLGASQDYEQYF. The chain uses TRBV5-1 and TRBJ2-7; D ambiguous. Per the germline V gene, CDR1 is SGHRS and CDR2 is YFSETQ. The CDR3 runs 15 residues. V gave up 0 bases and J gave up 3 bases, with 13 bases separating them.

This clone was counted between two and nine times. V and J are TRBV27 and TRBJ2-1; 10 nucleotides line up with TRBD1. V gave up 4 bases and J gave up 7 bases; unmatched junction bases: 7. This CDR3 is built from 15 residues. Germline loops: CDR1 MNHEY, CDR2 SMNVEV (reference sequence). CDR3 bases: TGTGCCAGCAGTTCCGGACAGGGGGATTCGAATGAGCAGTTCTTC. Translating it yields CASSSGQGDSNEQFF.

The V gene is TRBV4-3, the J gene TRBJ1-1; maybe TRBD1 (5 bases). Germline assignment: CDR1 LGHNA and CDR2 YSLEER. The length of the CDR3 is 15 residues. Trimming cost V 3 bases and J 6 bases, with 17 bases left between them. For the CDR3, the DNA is TGCGCCAGCAGCCAGGCGCAGGGAACCTTATCTGAAGCTTTCTTT. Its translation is CASSQAQGTLSEAFF.

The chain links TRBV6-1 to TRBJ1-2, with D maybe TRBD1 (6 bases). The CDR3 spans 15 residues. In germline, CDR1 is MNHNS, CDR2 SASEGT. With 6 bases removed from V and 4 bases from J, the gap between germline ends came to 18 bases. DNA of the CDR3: TGTGCCAGCAGGCATACAGGGACCTCTTCCTATGGCTACACCTTC. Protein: CASRHTGTSSYGYTF.

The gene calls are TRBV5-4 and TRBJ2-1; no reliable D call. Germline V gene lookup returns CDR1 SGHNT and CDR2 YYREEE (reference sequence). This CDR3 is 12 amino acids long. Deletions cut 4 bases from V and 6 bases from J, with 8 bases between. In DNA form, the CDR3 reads TGTGCCAGCAGCCGAGACTCCAATGAGCAGTTCTTC. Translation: CASSRDSNEQFF.

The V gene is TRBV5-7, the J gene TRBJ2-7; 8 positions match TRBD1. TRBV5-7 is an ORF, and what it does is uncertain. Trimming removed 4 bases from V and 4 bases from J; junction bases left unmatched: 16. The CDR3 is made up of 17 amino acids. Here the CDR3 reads CASSHPPGQVYGYEQYF. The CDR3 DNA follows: TGTGCCAGCAGCCACCCTCCGGGACAGGTTTACGGATACGAGCAGTACTTC.

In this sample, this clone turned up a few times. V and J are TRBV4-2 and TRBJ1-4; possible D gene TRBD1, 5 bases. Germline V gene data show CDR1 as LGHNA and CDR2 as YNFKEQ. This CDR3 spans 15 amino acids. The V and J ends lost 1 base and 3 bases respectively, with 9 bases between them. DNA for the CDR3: TGTGCCAGCAGCCAAGGGGGGGGGTCTAATGAAAAACTGTTTTTT. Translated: CASSQGGGSNEKLFF.